This T cell receptor (beta chain) was sequenced during a study of read filtering for tumor transcriptome and immune sequencing. Whole-study findings and limits: This fraction held mixed bone marrow immune cells after CD138-negative sorting.

There are a few counts of this clonotype. Its specificity is not known. In germline, CDR1 is DFQATT, CDR2 SNEGSKA (reference sequence). V shed 3 bases, J shed 2 bases, and the junction held 6 bases outside the gene matches. This CDR3 is 15 amino acids long. From approximately 430 ng of RNA, a library with molecular barcoded alpha/delta and beta/gamma adaptors was made. A single record per CDR3 protein comes from TCRdb applying MiXCR to the reads. The table has under 150,000 distinct CDR3 sequences, over 10% seen once. The chain carries TRBV20-1 and TRBJ2-7, with TRBD1 identical over 11 bases. Sequenced sample: a population of CD138-negative cells sorted from bone marrow. The sequence was obtained from a donor aged 40 or older with multiple myeloma. The CDR3 coding sequence is TGCAGTGCTAGGGACTGGGACAGGGGGGCCTACGAGCAGTACTTC. It encodes CSARDWDRGAYEQYF.